These 27 T cell receptor beta chains came from one sample sequenced in a study of early T cells in non-severe SARS-CoV-2 infection. One entry per CDR3 protein results from TCRdb running MiXCR on the 5' RACE reads. Here the sample spans tens of thousands of distinct CDR3 sequences, approximately 10% being singletons. Sequencing was performed on whole blood. The receptor source for this set is an adult who was a healthcare worker with PCR-confirmed SARS-CoV-2 infection or an uninfected control (not recorded which).

The V and J genes are TRBV7-3 and TRBJ1-1; D gene uncertain. The CDR3 runs 13 residues. Germline V CDR1 and CDR2: SGHTA, FQGTGA. V dropped 1 base and J dropped 5 bases, with 8 bases sitting between them. CDR3 loop: CASSLILGTEAFF. The CDR3 DNA reads as TGTGCCAGCAGCTTAATATTGGGGACTGAAGCTTTCTTT. The full variable domain, rest sourced from reference TRBV7-3 and TRBJ1-1, is GAGVSQTPSNKVTEKGKYVELRCDPISGHTALYWYRQSLGQGPEFLIYFQGTGAADDSGLPNDRFFAVRPEGSVSTLKIQRTERGDSAVYLCASSLILGTEAFFGQGTRLTVV.

This clonotype was detected only a few times. The chain has TRBV12-5 and TRBJ2-3; D remains unclear. Germline CDR1 is LGHNT and CDR2 is FRNRAP. The CDR3 is made up of 13 amino acids. The ends were cut back, 4 bases at V and 6 bases at J, with 11 bases in the middle. The CDR3 loop is CASGSIVKDTQYF. CDR3 in DNA: TGTGCTAGTGGTTCGATTGTCAAGGATACGCAGTATTTT.

This chain uses TRBV29-1 with TRBJ2-5; D is unclear. Germline CDR1 SQVTM, CDR2 ANQGSEA. CDR3 length: 11 amino acids. The V end was cut by 4 bases, the J end by 5 bases, with 8 bases between. The CDR3 coding sequence is TGCAGCGTTGGAGATTCGGAGACCCAGTACTTC. It yields the protein CSVGDSETQYF.

This clonotype was counted many times. The chain joins TRBV9 to TRBJ1-3, with D hard to call. Germline V gene lookup returns CDR1 SGDLS and CDR2 YYNGEE. V dropped 4 bases and J dropped 5 bases, with 13 bases sitting between them. The CDR3 runs to 14 residues. In nucleotides, the CDR3 is TGTGCCAGCAGCTCCACCCTTCAGCGAAACACCATATATTTT. This gives the protein CASSSTLQRNTIYF.

This clonotype appeared many times. The gene calls are TRBV6-5 and TRBJ1-6; D not resolved. V was cut by 7 bases and J by 4 bases, with 11 bases left in between. This CDR3 is built from 14 residues. CDR1 is MNHEY and CDR2 is SVGAGI in the germline V gene. The CDR3 here is CASITVEYNSPLHF. The CDR3 DNA reads as TGTGCCAGCATTACGGTAGAATATAATTCACCCCTCCACTTT.

The sample holds one count of this clonotype. V and J are TRBV7-3 and TRBJ2-1, with 8 bases fitting TRBD2. CDR3 size: 13 residues. Trimming cost V 5 bases and J 11 bases; bases outside gene matches: 8. CDR1 is SGHTA and CDR2 is FQGTGA in the germline V gene. The CDR3 sequence: CASSSSERGKQFF. CDR3 in DNA: TGTGCCAGCAGCAGCAGCGAGCGGGGGAAGCAGTTCTTC.

The chain joins TRBV29-1 to TRBJ2-5; D not resolved. CDR3 length: 12 amino acids. Germline assignment: CDR1 SQVTM and CDR2 ANQGSEA. Deletions cut 4 bases from V and 1 base from J, with 7 bases between. The CDR3 coding sequence is TGCAGCGTTGCCCGAATCCAAGAGACCCAGTACTTC. This gives the protein CSVARIQETQYF.

This clonotype showed up many times. The chain has TRBV20-1 and TRBJ1-1; D unclear. The V and J ends lost 6 bases and 1 base respectively, with 6 bases between them. The CDR3 totals 11 residues. Germline V lookup: CDR1 DFQATT, CDR2 SNEGSKA (reference sequence). CDR3 DNA: TGCAGTGCCACAGAGAACACTGAAGCTTTCTTT. This gives the protein CSATENTEAFF.

This clonotype was recorded once. This chain uses TRBV4-1 with TRBJ2-2; 9 bases are a match to TRBD2. J lost 3 bases, V lost 0 bases, and 8 bases had no gene match. The CDR3 consists of 18 residues. Germline CDR1 and CDR2: MGHRA and YSYEKL. CDR3 bases: TGCGCCAGCAGCCAAGATGCGGGGGGGCTAGATTACACCGGGGAGCTGTTTTTT. Protein sequence: CASSQDAGGLDYTGELFF.

The chain couples TRBV20-1 to TRBJ2-7; D is undetermined. The CDR3 spans 14 residues. Deletions cut 2 bases from V and 0 bases from J, with 11 bases between. Germline V lookup: CDR1 DFQATT, CDR2 SNEGSKA (reference sequence). As DNA, the CDR3 is TGCAGTGCTAGACCCCCACGGGTCTCCTACGAGCAGTACTTC. Translated, it gives CSARPPRVSYEQYF.

At least ten counts were recorded for this clonotype. The chain carries TRBV30 and TRBJ2-6; TRBD2 aligns across 8 bases. This CDR3 comprises 14 residues. The V gene's germline CDR1 is GTSNPN and CDR2 SVGIG (reference sequence). V shed 8 bases, J shed 2 bases, and the junction held 5 bases outside the gene matches. Here the CDR3 DNA reads TGTGCCCTCCCCGGGGGGGCTGGGGCCAACGTCCTGACTTTC. Protein: CALPGGAGANVLTF. Full variable domain (missing parts from reference TRBV30 and TRBJ2-6): SQTIHQWPATLVQPVGSPLSLECTVEGTSNPNLYWYRQAAGRGLQLLFYSVGIGQISSEVPQNLSASRPQDRQFILSSKKLLLSDSGFYLCALPGGAGANVLTFGAGSRLTVL.

This clonotype was recorded many times. The chain uses TRBV15 and TRBJ2-1; D gene unclear. V was pared by 1 base and J by 1 base, with 5 bases between. The germline V gene has CDR1 LNHNV and CDR2 YYDKDF (reference sequence). There are 14 residues in the CDR3. The CDR3 loop reads CATSRGASYNEQFF. CDR3 in DNA: TGTGCCACCAGCAGAGGGGCTTCCTACAATGAGCAGTTCTTC.

This clonotype was seen a few times. J is TRBJ2-1 and V is TRBV30, with D hard to call. V shed 2 bases and J shed 8 bases, with 10 bases lying between them. Germline V gene sequence: CDR1 GTSNPN, CDR2 SVGIG (reference sequence). The CDR3 is made up of 12 amino acids. The CDR3 DNA reads as TGTGCCTGGAGTAGAGCTCTCGATGAGCAGTTCTTC. This codes for CAWSRALDEQFF. The full variable domain, rest sourced from reference TRBV30 and TRBJ2-1, is SQTIHQWPATLVQPVGSPLSLECTVEGTSNPNLYWYRQAAGRGLQLLFYSVGIGQISSEVPQNLSASRPQDRQFILSSKKLLLSDSGFYLCAWSRALDEQFFGPGTRLTVL.

This chain uses TRBV7-2 with TRBJ2-7; 9 nucleotides match TRBD2. Looked up from germline, CDR1 is SGHTA and CDR2 is FQGNSA. J lost 6 bases, V lost 1 base, and 1 base had no gene match. This CDR3 is built from 13 residues. CDR3 protein: CASSLVLAGEQYF. The CDR3 DNA reads TGTGCCAGCAGCTTAGTACTAGCGGGCGAGCAGTACTTC.

This chain links TRBV29-1 with TRBJ2-2; D not certain. V was clipped by 5 bases and J by 0 bases, with 10 bases between them. CDR1 is SQVTM and CDR2 is ANQGSEA in the germline V gene. The CDR3 totals 14 residues. The CDR3 DNA sequence: TGCAGCGTTTCCCTCGGCGCGAACACCGGGGAGCTGTTTTTT. This gives the protein CSVSLGANTGELFF.

This clonotype has a count of ten or more. V usage is TRBV29-1 and J usage is TRBJ1-2; no firm D call. V lost 0 bases and J lost 9, with 11 bases in between. Germline lookup yields CDR1 SQVTM and CDR2 ANQGSEA. The CDR3 has 12 residues. CDR3 loop: CSVEDRRESYTF. Here the CDR3 DNA reads TGCAGCGTTGAAGATCGGAGGGAGAGCTACACCTTC.

This clonotype occurred a few times. This rearrangement joins TRBV2 to TRBJ2-7, with D unresolved. The germline V gene has CDR1 SNHLY and CDR2 FYNNEI. The V gene lost 8 bases and the J gene lost 0 bases, with 8 bases spanning the gap. This CDR3 region has 12 residues. This chain's CDR3 is CASGKTSYEQYF. Written as DNA, the CDR3 is TGTGCCAGCGGAAAAACCTCCTACGAGCAGTACTTC.

In this sample, this clonotype turned up a few times. The rearrangement links TRBV5-4 to TRBJ2-3; no clear D. The CDR3 contains 14 residues. The germline V gene has CDR1 SGHNT and CDR2 YYREEE (reference sequence). V lost 1 base and J 0 bases, leaving 6 bases between the germline ends. CDR3 sequence (DNA): TGTGCCAGCAGCTTGAATCCCAGCACAGATACGCAGTATTTT. It is translated as CASSLNPSTDTQYF.

Details on this clonotype: A single base separates this from a much larger clone, so it may be a read error. The rearrangement links TRBV7-3 to TRBJ2-3; the D gene is possibly TRBD2 (7 bases). The CDR3 contains 16 residues. Germline lookup yields CDR1 SGHTA and CDR2 FQGTGA. In DNA, the CDR3 is TGTGTCAGCAGCGCGGGGGCGGCGATACTAACAGATACGCAGTATTTT. The encoded protein is CVSSAGAAILTDTQYF.

The table lists this clonotype with many counts. The chain couples TRBV12-3 or TRBV12-4 to TRBJ1-1, with D uncertain. The CDR3 has 15 residues. Trimming pared 5 bases from V and 0 bases from J, leaving 13 bases between. CDR3 region: CASSPSPVMNTEAFF. The CDR3, as DNA: TGTGCCAGCAGTCCGTCGCCGGTGATGAACACTGAAGCTTTCTTT.

There are many counts of this clonotype. The chain is built from TRBV6-5 and TRBJ2-7; D call uncertain. The germline gives CDR1 MNHEY, CDR2 SVGAGI. V was shortened by 7 bases and J by 0 bases, with 16 bases between the two germline ends. CDR3 length equals 15 residues. The CDR3 bases are TGTGCCAGCACCTCTAGAGGTGGATTCTCCTACGAGCAGTACTTC. The encoded protein is CASTSRGGFSYEQYF.

This clonotype was counted between two and nine times. The CDR3 region has the DNA TGTGCCAGCAGTTTCTCACGGGCTGGAAACACCATATATTTT. Translated, it gives CASSFSRAGNTIYF. The chain employs TRBV12-3 or TRBV12-4 and TRBJ1-3; D ambiguous. The CDR3 runs to 14 residues. V was pared by 3 bases and J by 2 bases, with 8 bases between.

This clonotype was seen a few times. V usage is TRBV7-2 and J usage is TRBJ2-5; D gene uncertain. The CDR3 loop spans 13 amino acids. The V gene lost 3 bases and the J gene lost 5 bases, with 10 bases spanning the gap. Germline CDR1 is SGHTA and CDR2 is FQGNSA. The CDR3 is CASSFFLLETQYF. The CDR3 bases are TGTGCCAGCAGCTTCTTCTTGCTGGAGACCCAGTACTTC.

J is TRBJ2-3 and V is TRBV12-5; 10 nucleotides line up with TRBD2. This CDR3 is built from 17 residues. Per germline, CDR1 LGHNT and CDR2 FRNRAP. V lost 0 bases to trimming and J lost 2 bases; unmatched junction nucleotides: 5. The chain's CDR3 is CASGLVPLAGYTDTQYF. Here the CDR3 DNA reads TGTGCTAGTGGTTTGGTGCCACTAGCGGGATACACAGATACGCAGTATTTT.

This clonotype has a handful of counts. The chain joins TRBV7-6 to TRBJ1-1; D call uncertain. There are 13 residues in the CDR3. V lost 5 bases and J lost 1, with 8 bases in between. Germline-derived CDR1 and CDR2 are SGHVS and FNYEAQ. CDR3: CASSPTRNTEAFF. In nucleotides, the CDR3 is TGTGCCAGCAGCCCGACGCGGAACACTGAAGCTTTCTTT.

This rearrangement joins TRBV28 to TRBJ2-2; the D is unclear. V dropped 2 bases and J dropped 3 bases, with 4 bases sitting between them. This CDR3 is built from 13 residues. The germline gives CDR1 MDHEN, CDR2 SYDVKM. The CDR3 spells CASSLVHTGELFF. DNA of the CDR3: TGTGCCAGCAGTTTAGTGCACACCGGGGAGCTGTTTTTT.

As DNA, the CDR3 is TGCAGTGCTGCCCCCCCTGGGGCCAACGTCCTGACTTTC. Protein product: CSAAPPGANVLTF. The gene calls are TRBV20-1 and TRBJ2-6; D is ambiguous. Per the germline V gene, CDR1 is DFQATT and CDR2 is SNEGSKA (reference sequence). The CDR3 length is 13 residues. V was trimmed by 5 bases and J by 2 bases, leaving 7 bases between them.